Listed below are T cell receptor beta chains from one sample, sequenced in a study of human T cells and chemical hapten exposure. TCRdb used MiXCR to reprocess the RACE reads, holding one entry per CDR3 protein. The sample consists of 250,000 or so distinct CDR3 sequences, roughly 7.4% of them appearing once. The sequencing here drew on whole blood, taken in connection with sensitization to the hapten diphenylcyclopropenone (DPC). These TCRs come from a man aged 18 to 29 with alopecia areata. Some clones in this sample may be carry-over from other donors' samples. The CDR3 runs from the conserved cysteine through the conserved F or W. Fields, in order: V gene, CDR3 length, J gene, CDR3 protein.

TRBV29-1	13	TRBJ1-5	CSVAGGRNQPQHF
TRBV6-1	14	TRBJ2-7	CASSRQGSPYEQYF
TRBV12-3/TRBV12-4	14	TRBJ1-5	CASSPLYSNQPQHF
TRBV10-3	14	TRBJ1-3	CAISEGTLRNTIYF
TRBV27	17	TRBJ1-2	CASSSRRSGYANYGYTF
TRBV7-9	16	TRBJ1-1	CASSLVGGGISTEAFF
TRBV28	15	TRBJ1-5	CASSQTTGNNQPQHF
TRBV29-1	13	TRBJ2-7	CSATLDGQYEQYF
TRBV29-1	15	TRBJ2-3	CSVGFGSGGADTQYF
TRBV12-3/TRBV12-4	15	TRBJ2-1	CASSLLSLAGDEQFF
TRBV6-5	14	TRBJ2-3	CASSYQGTSGTQYF
TRBV7-2	13	TRBJ1-3	CASRRPKGNTIYF
TRBV10-3	14	TRBJ1-2	CAISGTSQNYGYTF
TRBV2	13	TRBJ1-5	CASRNGQGSAQHF
TRBV9	16	TRBJ1-1	CASSLGHSWGNTEAFF
TRBV24-1	11	TRBJ2-1	CATRGGNEQFF
TRBV7-2	14	TRBJ2-2	CASSRSLTTGELFF
TRBV24-1	13	TRBJ1-1	CATSDARRGEAFF
TRBV6-6	15	TRBJ2-1	CASSYGASSYNEQFF
TRBV6-5	16	TRBJ1-4	CASSYRRRTTNEKLFF
TRBV7-8	19	TRBJ2-2	CASSLEEASGLSNTGELFF
TRBV6-1	18	TRBJ2-3	CASSERGANSATPHTQYF
TRBV6-2/TRBV6-3	11	TRBJ2-7	CASSRGHEQYF
TRBV6-5	15	TRBJ1-1	CASSYSLDRATEAFF
TRBV6-1	11	TRBJ2-4	CARSPLNIQYF
TRBV12-3/TRBV12-4	16	TRBJ2-7	CASSLDRARGSYEQYF
TRBV7-9	17	TRBJ2-6	CASRAGLIDSGANVLTF
TRBV11-1	14	TRBJ1-1	CASSPGQSHTEAFF
TRBV12-3/TRBV12-4	14	TRBJ1-5	CASSFGHPNQPQHF
TRBV6-2/TRBV6-3	13	TRBJ1-1	CASSYRQGTEAFF
TRBV10-3	13	TRBJ2-6	CASRGDGANVLTF
TRBV10-1	17	TRBJ1-1	CASSEAGGAGMNTEAFF
TRBV2	12	TRBJ1-2	CAIKGPHYGYTF
TRBV9	12	TRBJ1-4	CASGQGGGKLFF
TRBV6-5	15	TRBJ1-6	CASSFGQFGNSPLHF
TRBV10-3	13	TRBJ1-3	CAIKVRSGNTIYF
TRBV5-6	11	TRBJ1-2	CASSTAGDYTF
TRBV3-1	17	TRBJ2-2	CASSQLLTNANTGELFF
TRBV4-3	15	TRBJ1-6	CASSQGRGVFSPLHF
TRBV7-9	12	TRBJ1-2	CASSLGMDGYTF
TRBV10-3	17	TRBJ2-4	CAISGSGGALTKNIQYF
TRBV11-2	15	TRBJ1-5	CASSLDIYGNQPQHF
TRBV6-5	14	TRBJ1-4	CASSPGTGDEKLFF
TRBV20-1	13	TRBJ1-1	CSARDRTQLEAFF
TRBV9	15	TRBJ2-1	CASSGELAGVNEQFF
TRBV6-1	15	TRBJ1-1	CASTQGELNGAEAFF
TRBV28	15	TRBJ1-1	CASSLILDIGTEAFF